This entry concerns a single T cell receptor (beta chain). The PCR contained 60 Vbeta and 13 Jbeta primers. Clones were sequenced by immunoSEQ multiplex PCR, and TCRdb holds only the in-frame ones, with some missing. The data hold about 160,000 clones, with approximately 70% observed a single time. The sample belongs to a study of cytomegalovirus exposure and HLA in healthy donors. It was healthy bone marrow donors who served as donors. V gave up 0 bases and J gave up 8 bases, with 8 bases separating them. This CDR3 is 13 amino acids long. Germline CDR1 SGHDT, CDR2 YYEEEE. The chain is built from TRBV5-6 and TRBJ2-2; D gene unclear. This clonotype was obtained from a man between 35 and 55 years old in good health and CMV-seropositive. Material: PBMCs. The DNA of the CDR3 is TGTGCCAGCAGCTTGGCCAGATGGGGGGAGCTGTTTTTT. Translation gives CASSLARWGELFF.